What follows are 24 T cell receptor beta chains derived from one specimen sequenced in a study of PD-L1 blockade in urothelial cancer (dated by TCRdb to 2017 to 2019). Library generation was performed with the immunoSEQ multiplex PCR assay. TCRdb mirrors the immuneACCESS table, restricted to in-frame sequences. Some clones are absent from its copies; in checked studies, under half trace to an unresolved V gene, and the reason for the others is unknown. The sample table shows about 100,000 clones, and 91% are seen once. The ten biggest clones cover about 0.91% of the sample. Sequenced here: PBMCs, sampled around atezolizumab (anti-PD-L1) treatment. Receptors originate from an elderly woman with urothelial cancer.

This clone was seen just once. The chain couples TRBV5-1 to TRBJ2-1, with 13 bases fitting TRBD2. Per germline, CDR1 SGHRS and CDR2 YFSETQ. The trim removed 1 base at V and 10 bases at J, leaving 11 bases unmatched. The CDR3 is made up of 17 amino acids. The CDR3: CASSLMRTSGRPDEQFF. CDR3 coding DNA: TGCGCCAGCAGCTTGATGCGGACTAGCGGGAGACCCGACGAGCAGTTCTTC. The whole variable domain, remainder taken from reference TRBV5-1 and TRBJ2-1, is KAGVTQTPRYLIKTRGQQVTLSCSPISGHRSVSWYQQTPGQGLQFLFEYFSETQRNKGNFPGRFSGRQFSNSRSEMNVSTLELGDSALYLCASSLMRTSGRPDEQFFGPGTRLTVL.

The chain couples TRBV6-1 to TRBJ2-3, with TRBD2 identical over 10 bases. The germline V gene encodes CDR1 MNHNS and CDR2 SASEGT. The ends lost 5 bases at V and 0 bases at J; junction bases unmatched: 2. The CDR3 runs to 15 residues. Here the CDR3 DNA reads TGTGCCAGCAGTTGGACTAGCGGTAGCACAGATACGCAGTATTTT. It is translated as CASSWTSGSTDTQYF.

V and J are TRBV9 and TRBJ1-2; the D gene is possibly TRBD1 (5 bases). Germline V gives CDR1 SGDLS, CDR2 YYNGEE. The ends were cut back, 4 bases at V and 0 bases at J, with 10 bases in the middle. CDR3 size: 14 residues. CDR3 in amino acids: CASSLGGSNYGYTF. CDR3 in DNA: TGTGCCAGCAGCCTTGGGGGGTCTAACTATGGCTACACCTTC.

The genes are TRBV18 and TRBJ1-2, with D possibly being TRBD1 (5 bases). The ends were cut back, 2 bases at V and 6 bases at J, with 19 bases in the middle. Germline lookup yields CDR1 KGHSH and CDR2 LQKENI. This CDR3 is built from 16 residues. CDR3 sequence reads: CASSPSPGLPGDGYTF. CDR3 DNA sequence: TGTGCCAGCTCACCATCGCCGGGCCTTCCGGGGGATGGCTACACCTTC.

V is TRBV7-2 and J is TRBJ2-7; 11 nucleotides match TRBD2. The V and J ends lost 2 bases and 6 bases, in that order; junction bases with no gene match: 9. CDR3 size: 16 residues. In germline, CDR1 is SGHTA, CDR2 FQGNSA. CDR3 bases: TGTGCCAGCAGCTTAACTAGCGGGAGATCGTTAGGCGAGCAGTACTTC. Protein product: CASSLTSGRSLGEQYF.

This rearrangement joins TRBV15 to TRBJ2-1, with D possibly matching TRBD2 (6 bases). With 6 bases removed from V and 0 bases from J, the gap between germline ends came to 21 bases. The CDR3 runs 18 residues. Germline CDR1 LNHNV, CDR2 YYDKDF (reference sequence). CDR3 sequence reads: CATRAAGQSGSSYNEQFF. The CDR3 DNA sequence: TGTGCCACCAGAGCCGCGGGGCAGAGCGGCAGCTCCTACAATGAGCAGTTCTTC.

The V gene is TRBV7-2, the J gene TRBJ1-3; no clear D. The length of the CDR3 is 15 residues. Trimming took off 5 bases at V and 4 bases at J, with 15 bases between the two ends. Per the germline V gene, CDR1 is SGHTA and CDR2 is FQGNSA. CDR3 bases: TGTGCCAGCAGCGTAGGAGTGCCCCACGGAAACACCATATATTTT. Translated, it gives CASSVGVPHGNTIYF.

J is TRBJ1-1 and V is TRBV2; D remains unclear. CDR1 is SNHLY, CDR2 FYNNEI, per germline. The V and J ends lost 0 bases and 7 bases respectively, with 15 bases between them. CDR3 length equals 15 residues. CDR3 in amino acids: CASSEARNPTSEAFF. The CDR3 DNA follows: TGTGCCAGCAGTGAAGCGCGCAACCCCACGAGTGAAGCTTTCTTT. The whole variable domain, filled in from reference TRBV2 and TRBJ1-1, reads EPEVTQTPSHQVTQMGQEVILRCVPISNHLYFYWYRQILGQKVEFLVSFYNNEISEKSEIFDDQFSVERPDGSNFTLKIRSTKLEDSAMYFCASSEARNPTSEAFFGQGTRLTVV.

This clone was observed a handful of times. The rearrangement joins TRBV2 to TRBJ2-1, with 8 bases aligning to TRBD1. Germline CDR1 SNHLY, CDR2 FYNNEI. With 6 bases clipped from V and 6 bases from J, the junction kept 7 bases outside the gene matches. The CDR3 covers 14 residues. The CDR3 DNA follows: TGTGCCAGCAGGGGGGGACAGGTCGTCAATGAGCAGTTCTTC. It codes for CASRGGQVVNEQFF.

The rearrangement joins TRBV25-1 to TRBJ1-4; 7 positions match TRBD1. V lost 4 bases to trimming and J lost 5 bases; unmatched junction nucleotides: 7. The CDR3 is 15 amino acids. Germline V gene lookup returns CDR1 MGHDK and CDR2 SYGVNS. As DNA, the CDR3 is TGTGCCAGCAGTGTACAGACAGGGTCGAATGAAAAACTGTTTTTT. Protein product: CASSVQTGSNEKLFF. Variable domain in full (rest from reference TRBV25-1 and TRBJ1-4): EADIYQTPRYLVIGTGKKITLECSQTMGHDKMYWYQQDPGMELHLIHYSYGVNSTEKGDLSSESTVSRIRTEHFPLTLESARPSHTSQYLCASSVQTGSNEKLFFGSGTQLSVL.

This chain connects TRBV2 to TRBJ1-1; 7 bases agree with TRBD1. The CDR3 spans 16 residues. Germline CDR1 SNHLY, CDR2 FYNNEI. V lost 7 bases and J lost 1; bases outside the gene matches: 12. The CDR3 is CASTRPPGQQNTEAFF. The CDR3 DNA sequence: TGTGCCAGCACTCGACCCCCGGGACAGCAGAACACTGAAGCTTTCTTT. The whole variable domain, filled in from reference TRBV2 and TRBJ1-1, reads EPEVTQTPSHQVTQMGQEVILRCVPISNHLYFYWYRQILGQKVEFLVSFYNNEISEKSEIFDDQFSVERPDGSNFTLKIRSTKLEDSAMYFCASTRPPGQQNTEAFFGQGTRLTVV.

The V call is TRBV7-3, the J call TRBJ2-5, with TRBD1 matching 7 bases. V trimming: 1 base; J trimming: 1 base; junction bases outside the gene matches: 3. The germline V gene has CDR1 SGHTA and CDR2 FQGTGA. The CDR3 is 15 amino acids. The CDR3 here is CASSLMGQPQETQYF. DNA for the CDR3: TGTGCCAGCAGCTTAATGGGACAGCCCCAAGAGACCCAGTACTTC.

V is TRBV11-2 and J is TRBJ2-1; 14 positions agree with TRBD2. V lost 5 bases to trimming and J lost 7 bases; unmatched junction nucleotides: 7. Germline V gene data show CDR1 as SGHAT and CDR2 as FQNNGV. The CDR3 extends over 16 amino acids. The CDR3 reads CASSPRLAGGVNEQFF. CDR3 coding DNA: TGTGCCAGCAGCCCAAGACTAGCGGGAGGGGTGAATGAGCAGTTCTTC.

The chain employs TRBV5-4 and TRBJ1-2; unclear D gene. The germline V gene encodes CDR1 SGHNT and CDR2 YYREEE (reference sequence). The V gene lost 5 bases and the J gene lost 0 bases, with 11 bases spanning the gap. The length of the CDR3 is 14 residues. The CDR3 is CASRPAGPNYGYTF. DNA for the CDR3: TGTGCCAGCAGACCTGCAGGTCCTAACTATGGCTACACCTTC. Looking up the rest from reference TRBV5-4 and TRBJ1-2 gives the full variable domain: ETGVTQSPTHLIKTRGQQVTLRCSSQSGHNTVSWYQQALGQGPQFIFQYYREEENGRGNFPPRFSGLQFPNYSSELNVNALELDDSALYLCASRPAGPNYGYTFGSGTRLTVV.

The chain carries TRBV5-5 and TRBJ2-7; 12 bases map to TRBD1. J gave up 5 bases and V 3 bases, and 3 bases lay outside the gene matches. The CDR3 spans 14 residues. The germline CDR1 and CDR2 sequences are SGHKS and YYEKEE (reference sequence). The CDR3 loop is CASSWDRGRNEQYF. The CDR3, as DNA: TGTGCCAGCAGCTGGGACAGGGGGCGGAACGAGCAGTACTTC.

The chain couples TRBV18 to TRBJ2-7; D possibly corresponds to TRBD2 (6 bases). This CDR3 comprises 16 residues. Germline-derived CDR1 and CDR2 are KGHSH and LQKENI. V was clipped by 0 bases and J by 1 base, with 13 bases between them. CDR3 nucleotide sequence: TGTGCCAGCTCACCACCGGGAGGATGGCCATCCTACGAGCAGTACTTC. It specifies CASSPPGGWPSYEQYF.

This sequence joins TRBV12-5 and TRBJ2-2; D gene unclear. V lost 2 bases to trimming and J lost 6 bases, with 7 bases between them. Germline values: CDR1 LGHNT, CDR2 FRNRAP. The CDR3 sequence is 13 residues long. The DNA for the CDR3 is TGTGCTAGTGGTTTGTTCCCAGCCGGGGAGCTGTTTTTT. This encodes CASGLFPAGELFF.

The rearrangement joins TRBV14 to TRBJ1-2, with D perhaps TRBD1 (6 bases). The V and J ends lost 7 bases and 8 bases respectively, with 17 bases between them. Germline lookup yields CDR1 SGHDN and CDR2 FVKESK. This CDR3 region has 13 residues. In DNA, the CDR3 is TGTGCCAGCACCTTACAGGGCACGGGAGGCTACACCTTC. It yields the protein CASTLQGTGGYTF.

V is TRBV10-3 and J is TRBJ1-2, with 10 bases that match TRBD1. With V trimmed by 0 bases and J by 8 bases, 3 bases remained unmatched. This CDR3 region has 14 residues. Per the germline V gene, CDR1 is ENHRY and CDR2 is SYGVKD. The CDR3 is CAISESDRGLGYTF. CDR3 DNA sequence: TGTGCCATCAGTGAGTCCGACAGGGGGCTAGGCTACACCTTC.

V and J are TRBV10-3 and TRBJ1-4; D gene uncertain. Per the germline V gene, CDR1 is ENHRY and CDR2 is SYGVKD. CDR3 length: 12 residues. The V and J ends lost 1 base and 10 bases respectively, with 7 bases between them. The CDR3 loop is CAISELTGKLFF. For the CDR3, the DNA is TGTGCCATCAGTGAGTTAACTGGAAAACTGTTTTTT.

V and J are TRBV2 and TRBJ2-5, with unresolved D. CDR3 length equals 13 residues. Germline V gene lookup returns CDR1 SNHLY and CDR2 FYNNEI. V shed 5 bases and J shed 1 base, with 8 bases lying between them. CDR3 residues: CASSWRFQETQYF. CDR3 coding DNA: TGTGCCAGCAGTTGGCGGTTCCAAGAGACCCAGTACTTC.

This sequence joins TRBV19 and TRBJ1-5; TRBD1 agrees at 7 bases. Trimming took 3 bases from V and 6 from J; bases not matched to a gene: 8. The germline V gene encodes CDR1 LNHDA and CDR2 SQIVND (reference sequence). This CDR3 comprises 15 residues. The CDR3 sequence: CASSMTGLIGQPQHF. CDR3 bases: TGTGCCAGTAGTATGACAGGGCTCATCGGTCAGCCCCAGCATTTT.

The chain links TRBV30 to TRBJ1-2, with 8 nucleotides matching TRBD1. Germline lookup yields CDR1 GTSNPN and CDR2 SVGIG (reference sequence). The V and J ends lost 2 bases and 7 bases, in that order; junction bases with no gene match: 6. This CDR3 contains 13 residues. CDR3 in DNA: TGTGCCTGGAGTTTCCAGGGGGCGGTTGGCTACACCTTC. Translated, it gives CAWSFQGAVGYTF. Full variable domain (rest looked up from reference TRBV30 and TRBJ1-2): SQTIHQWPATLVQPVGSPLSLECTVEGTSNPNLYWYRQAAGRGLQLLFYSVGIGQISSEVPQNLSASRPQDRQFILSSKKLLLSDSGFYLCAWSFQGAVGYTFGSGTRLTVV.

The chain is built from TRBV19 and TRBJ2-1, with 7 bases that match TRBD2. V lost 5 bases to trimming and J lost 6 bases; unmatched junction nucleotides: 13. The CDR3 is 16 amino acids. Germline V gene data show CDR1 as LNHDA and CDR2 as SQIVND (reference sequence). In DNA, the CDR3 is TGTGCCAGTAGTCCCGAAGGACTAGGGACCCTCAATGAGCAGTTCTTC. Translation gives CASSPEGLGTLNEQFF.